This paragraph reports one TCR beta chain. This entry comes from a study of CD8 T cells in Susac syndrome. Reverse transcription of 0.5 to 1 ug RNA was performed with random hexamers. TCRdb fed the immunoSEQ multiplex PCR reads into MiXCR, producing one record per CDR3 protein. The sample has a few hundred thousand distinct CDR3 sequences; about 85% are singletons. The CDR3 has 15 amino acids. The germline gives CDR1 SEHNR, CDR2 FQNEAQ (reference sequence). J was trimmed by 7 bases and V by 5 bases; bases with no gene match: 10. The specimen sequenced was CD8+ T cells from PBMCs. This clonotype was obtained from a human donor with multiple sclerosis. The chain is built from TRBV7-9 and TRBJ2-4, with 8 bases aligning to TRBD2. For the CDR3, the DNA is TGTGCCAGCAGCCCGCCACTAGCGGAGCGGAACATTCAGTACTTC. This translates into CASSPPLAERNIQYF.